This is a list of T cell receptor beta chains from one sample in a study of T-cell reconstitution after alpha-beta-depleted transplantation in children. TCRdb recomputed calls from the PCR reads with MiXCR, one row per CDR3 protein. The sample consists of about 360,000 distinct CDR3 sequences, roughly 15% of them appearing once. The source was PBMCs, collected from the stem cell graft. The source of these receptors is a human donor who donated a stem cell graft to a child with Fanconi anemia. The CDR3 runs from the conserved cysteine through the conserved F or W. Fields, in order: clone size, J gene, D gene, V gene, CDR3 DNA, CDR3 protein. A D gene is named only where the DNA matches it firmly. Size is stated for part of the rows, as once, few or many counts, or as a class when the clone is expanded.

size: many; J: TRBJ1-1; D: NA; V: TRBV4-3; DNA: TGCGCCAGCAGCCAAGATTCTGAGGGTCTGAACACTGAAGCTTTCTTT; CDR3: CASSQDSEGLNTEAFF
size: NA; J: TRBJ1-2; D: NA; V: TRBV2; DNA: TGTGCCAGCAGTGAAACACACCCCAACTATGGCTACACCTTC; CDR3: CASSETHPNYGYTF
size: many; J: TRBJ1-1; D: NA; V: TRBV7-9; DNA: TGTGCCAGCAGCTTAAGCGCCAGGAAGAACACTGAAGCTTTCTTT; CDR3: CASSLSARKNTEAFF
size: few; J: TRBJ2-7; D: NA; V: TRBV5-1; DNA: TGCGCCAGCAGCTTGGTTACTGGGAGCTCCTACGAGCAGTACTTC; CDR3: CASSLVTGSSYEQYF
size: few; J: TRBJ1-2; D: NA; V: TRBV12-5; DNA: TGTGCTAGTGGCGCGGGATCTCACTATGGCTACACCTTC; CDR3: CASGAGSHYGYTF
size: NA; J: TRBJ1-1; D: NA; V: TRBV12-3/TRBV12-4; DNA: TGTGCCAGCAGTTGGGCGGACAGAGGGAACACTGAAGCTTTCTTT; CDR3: CASSWADRGNTEAFF
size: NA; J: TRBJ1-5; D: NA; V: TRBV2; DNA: TGTGCCAGCAGGGAGAGGGCTCGCAATCAGCCCCAGCATTTT; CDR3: CASRERARNQPQHF
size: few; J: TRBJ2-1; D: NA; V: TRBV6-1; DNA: TGTGCCAGCAGGGAGGACGGTAGCTCCTACAATGAGCAGTTCTTC; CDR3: CASREDGSSYNEQFF
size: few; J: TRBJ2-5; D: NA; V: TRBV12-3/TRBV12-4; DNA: TGTGCCAGCACTCCACCGGGCCCCGCGGTCCCAGAGACCCAGTACTTC; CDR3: CASTPPGPAVPETQYF
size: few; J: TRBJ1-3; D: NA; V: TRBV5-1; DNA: TGCGCCAGCAGCGGTTTGGGCAGCCACTCTGGAAACACCATATATTTT; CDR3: CASSGLGSHSGNTIYF
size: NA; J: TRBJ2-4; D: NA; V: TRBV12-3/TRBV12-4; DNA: TGTGCCAGCAGTTTTTCCCTTAAACTAGCCAAAAACATTCAGTACTTC; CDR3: CASSFSLKLAKNIQYF
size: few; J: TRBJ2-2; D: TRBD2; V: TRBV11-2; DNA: TGTGCCAGCAGCCCGGCCCTGGGACTAGCGGGGCTGATCGGGGAGCTGTTTTTT; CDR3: CASSPALGLAGLIGELFF
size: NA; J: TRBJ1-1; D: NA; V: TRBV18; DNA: TGTGCCAGCTCACAACAGGTCAAAGGCACTGAAGCTTTCTTT; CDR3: CASSQQVKGTEAFF
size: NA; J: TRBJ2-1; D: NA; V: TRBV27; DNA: TGTGCCAGCAGTTTGGATTATCCGTACAATGAGCAGTTCTTC; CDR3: CASSLDYPYNEQFF
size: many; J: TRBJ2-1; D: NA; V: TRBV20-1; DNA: TGCAGCCCTATAGCCCCGGGGTGGCATGAGCAGTTCTTC; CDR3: CSPIAPGWHEQFF
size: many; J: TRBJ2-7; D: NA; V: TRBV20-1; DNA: TGCAGTGGCCAGGGGACCTACGAGCAGTACTTC; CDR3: CSGQGTYEQYF
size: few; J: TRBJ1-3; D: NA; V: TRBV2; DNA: TGTGCCACCTTTGCTTACTCTGGAAACACCATATATTTT; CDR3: CATFAYSGNTIYF
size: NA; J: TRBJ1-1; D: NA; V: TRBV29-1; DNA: TGCAGCGTAATTATGGCTGAAGCTTTCTTT; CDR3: CSVIMAEAFF
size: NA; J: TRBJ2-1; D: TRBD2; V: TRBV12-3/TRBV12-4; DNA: TGTGCCAGCAGGTTTAGCGGGGGGGCCTCCCACAATGAGCAGTTCTTC; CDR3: CASRFSGGASHNEQFF
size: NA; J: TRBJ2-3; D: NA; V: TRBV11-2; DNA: TGTGCCAGCAGCTTAGTTGGTGGGGGGGCCATGGATACGCAGTATTTT; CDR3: CASSLVGGGAMDTQYF
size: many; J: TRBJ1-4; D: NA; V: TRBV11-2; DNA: TGTGCCAGCAGCTTAGGAACTGGGAAATCCGAAAAACTGTTTTTT; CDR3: CASSLGTGKSEKLFF
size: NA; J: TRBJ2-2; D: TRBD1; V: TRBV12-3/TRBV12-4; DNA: TGTGCCAGCAGTCCTTGGACAGGCGGCGCAGGCAACGGGGAGCTGTTTTTT; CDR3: CASSPWTGGAGNGELFF
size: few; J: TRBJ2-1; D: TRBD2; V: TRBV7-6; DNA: TGTGCCAGCAGCGCCCTGACTAGCGGGGCATACAATGAGCAGTTCTTC; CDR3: CASSALTSGAYNEQFF
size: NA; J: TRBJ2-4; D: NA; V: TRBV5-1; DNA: TGCGCCAGCAGCCCAGGGCCCCTAGGGGCCAAAAACATTCAGTACTTC; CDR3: CASSPGPLGAKNIQYF
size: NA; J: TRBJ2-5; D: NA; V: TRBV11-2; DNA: TGTGCCAGCAGCCCCGACTACCAGTCCCTAGAGACCCAGTACTTC; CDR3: CASSPDYQSLETQYF
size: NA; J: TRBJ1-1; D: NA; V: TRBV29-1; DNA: TGCAGCGTTGGCATGGAGAACACTGAAGCTTTCTTT; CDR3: CSVGMENTEAFF
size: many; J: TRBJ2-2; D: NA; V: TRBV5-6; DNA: TGTGCCAGCAGCTCCACTACGGGCGAGCTGTTTTTT; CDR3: CASSSTTGELFF
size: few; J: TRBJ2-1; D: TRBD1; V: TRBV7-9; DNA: TGTGCCAGCAGCCCACCGGACAGGACGTACAATGAGCAGTTCTTC; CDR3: CASSPPDRTYNEQFF
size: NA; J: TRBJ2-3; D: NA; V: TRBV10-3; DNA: TGTGCCATCAGTGAGTCCCGAGGGGGGAGCACAGATACGCAGTATTTT; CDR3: CAISESRGGSTDTQYF
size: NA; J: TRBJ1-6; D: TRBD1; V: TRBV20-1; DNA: TGCAGCACGAACAGGGGGAATTCACCCCTCCACTTT; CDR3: CSTNRGNSPLHF
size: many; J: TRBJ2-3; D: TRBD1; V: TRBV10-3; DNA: TGTGCCATCAGTGAGTCGAGGACAGGGTGGGCAGATACGCAGTATTTT; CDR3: CAISESRTGWADTQYF
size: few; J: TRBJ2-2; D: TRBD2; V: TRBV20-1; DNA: TGCAGTGCTAGGCCGGGACTAGTTCACACCGGGGAGCTGTTTTTT; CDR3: CSARPGLVHTGELFF
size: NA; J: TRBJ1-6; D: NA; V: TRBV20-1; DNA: TGCAGTGCTAGAGATGGTTCGGCAGACTGGGTGTCCCTCCACTTT; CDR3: CSARDGSADWVSLHF
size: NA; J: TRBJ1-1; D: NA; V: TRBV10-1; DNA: TGCGCCAGCAGTGAGCAACCTTACACTGAAGCTTTCTTT; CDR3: CASSEQPYTEAFF
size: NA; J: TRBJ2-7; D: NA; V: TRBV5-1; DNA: TGCGCCAGCAGCTTAGACGGACACGCCGTGGGGGAGCAGTACTTC; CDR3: CASSLDGHAVGEQYF
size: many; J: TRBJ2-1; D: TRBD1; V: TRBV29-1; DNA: TGCAGCGTTGAAGAGGGGACAGGCCTGGACGAGCAGTTCTTC; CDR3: CSVEEGTGLDEQFF
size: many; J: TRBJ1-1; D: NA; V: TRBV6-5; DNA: TGTGCCAGCAGCGCACCCCGTGGACGGATGAACACTGAAGCTTTCTTT; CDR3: CASSAPRGRMNTEAFF
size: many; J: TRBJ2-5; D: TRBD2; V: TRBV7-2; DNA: TGTGCCAGCAGCTTCCAGCGGGGGGGAGAGACCCAGTACTTC; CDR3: CASSFQRGGETQYF
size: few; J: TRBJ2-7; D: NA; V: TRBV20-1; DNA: TGCAGTGCTAGTTTCCAGACCTACGAGCAGTACTTC; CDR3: CSASFQTYEQYF
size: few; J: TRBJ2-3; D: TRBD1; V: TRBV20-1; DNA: TGCAGTGCTAGACCGCCCGGACAGGTCACAGATACGCAGTATTTT; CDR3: CSARPPGQVTDTQYF